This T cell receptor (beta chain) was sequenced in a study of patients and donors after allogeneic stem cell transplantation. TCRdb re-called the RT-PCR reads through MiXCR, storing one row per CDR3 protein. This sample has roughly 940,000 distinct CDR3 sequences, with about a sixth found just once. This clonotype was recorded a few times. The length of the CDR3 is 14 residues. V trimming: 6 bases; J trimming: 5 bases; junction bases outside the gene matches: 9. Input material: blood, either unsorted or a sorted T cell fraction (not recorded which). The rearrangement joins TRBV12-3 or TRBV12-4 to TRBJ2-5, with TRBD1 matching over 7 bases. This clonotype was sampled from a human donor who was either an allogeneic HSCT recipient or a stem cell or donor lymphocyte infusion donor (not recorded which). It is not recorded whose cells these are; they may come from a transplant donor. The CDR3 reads CASSPTGERETQYF. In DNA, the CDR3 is TGTGCCAGCAGCCCTACAGGGGAGAGGGAGACCCAGTACTTC.